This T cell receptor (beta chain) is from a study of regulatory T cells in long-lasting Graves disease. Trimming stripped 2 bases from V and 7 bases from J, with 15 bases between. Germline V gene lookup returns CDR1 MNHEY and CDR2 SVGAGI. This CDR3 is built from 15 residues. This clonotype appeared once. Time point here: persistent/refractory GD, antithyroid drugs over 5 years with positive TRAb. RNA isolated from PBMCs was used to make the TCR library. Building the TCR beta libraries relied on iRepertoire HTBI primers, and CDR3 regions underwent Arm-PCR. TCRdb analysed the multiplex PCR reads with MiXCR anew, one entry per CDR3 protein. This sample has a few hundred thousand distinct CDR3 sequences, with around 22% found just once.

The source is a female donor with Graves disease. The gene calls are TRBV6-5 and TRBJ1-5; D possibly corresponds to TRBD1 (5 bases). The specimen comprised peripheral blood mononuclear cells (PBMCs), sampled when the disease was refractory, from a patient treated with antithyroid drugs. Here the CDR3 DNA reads TGTGCCAGCAGTTACCCGACGCTCCGGGGCCAGCCCCAGCATTTT. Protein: CASSYPTLRGQPQHF.